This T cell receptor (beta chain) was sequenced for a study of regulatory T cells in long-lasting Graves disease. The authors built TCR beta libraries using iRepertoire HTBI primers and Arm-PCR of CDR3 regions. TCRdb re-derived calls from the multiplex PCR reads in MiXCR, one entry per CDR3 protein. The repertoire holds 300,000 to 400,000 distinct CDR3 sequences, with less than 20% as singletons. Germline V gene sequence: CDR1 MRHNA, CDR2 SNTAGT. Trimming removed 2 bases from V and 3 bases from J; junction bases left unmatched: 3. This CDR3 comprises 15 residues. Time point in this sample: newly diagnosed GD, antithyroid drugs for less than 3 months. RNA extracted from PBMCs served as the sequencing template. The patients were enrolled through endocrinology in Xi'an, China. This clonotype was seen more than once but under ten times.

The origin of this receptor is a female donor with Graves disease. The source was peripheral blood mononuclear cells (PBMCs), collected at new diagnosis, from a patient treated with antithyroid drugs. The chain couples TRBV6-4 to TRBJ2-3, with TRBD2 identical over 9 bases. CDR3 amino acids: CASSDGTSMTDTQYF. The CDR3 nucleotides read TGTGCCAGCAGTGACGGGACTAGCATGACAGATACGCAGTATTTT.